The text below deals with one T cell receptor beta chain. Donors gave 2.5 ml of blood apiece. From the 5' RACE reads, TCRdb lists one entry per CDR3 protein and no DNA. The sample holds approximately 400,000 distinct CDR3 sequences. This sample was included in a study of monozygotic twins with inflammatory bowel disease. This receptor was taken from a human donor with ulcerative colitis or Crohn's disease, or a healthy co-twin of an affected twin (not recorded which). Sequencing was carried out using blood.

CDR3: CASSLASGGTEAFF. The chain combines TRBV5-1 with TRBJ1-1; the TRBD1 assignment by TCRdb is unverifiable without DNA. This CDR3 spans 14 amino acids. Germline-derived CDR1 and CDR2 are SGHRS and YFSETQ.